This is a list of T cell receptor beta chains from one sample in a study of T-cell reconstitution after alpha-beta-depleted transplantation in children. TCRdb passed the PCR reads through MiXCR, listing each CDR3 protein once. The data contain roughly 110,000 distinct CDR3 sequences, approximately 10% of them singletons. The starting material was PBMCs, obtained before TCRalphabeta/CD19-depleted stem cell transplant. These receptors were taken from a boy aged 2-9 years with acute lymphoblastic leukemia, due to receive a stem cell transplant. Both conserved end residues are part of each CDR3. The D gene is left open where the match is weak. Clone size appears in some rows only: once, few, many, or a class for an expanded clone.

J | V | size | D | CDR3 | DNA
TRBJ2-7 | TRBV5-1 | few | TRBD1 | CASSFPGKGASPNEQYF | TGCGCCAGCAGTTTCCCCGGAAAGGGGGCGTCCCCCAACGAGCAGTACTTC
TRBJ2-5 | TRBV5-1 | few | TRBD2 | CASSLEGGQETQYF | TGCGCCAGCAGCTTGGAGGGAGGGCAAGAGACCCAGTACTTC
TRBJ2-1 | TRBV5-1 | few | TRBD2 | CASSPGTRGYNEQFF | TGCGCCAGCAGCCCAGGGACTAGAGGGTACAATGAGCAGTTCTTC
TRBJ2-7 | TRBV28 | NA | NA | CASSFSGGKGPYEQYF | TGTGCCAGCAGTTTCTCTGGCGGGAAGGGGCCCTACGAGCAGTACTTC
TRBJ2-7 | TRBV7-9 | few | NA | CASSHSSYEQYF | TGTGCCAGCAGCCATAGCTCCTACGAGCAGTACTTC
TRBJ1-1 | TRBV27 | few | TRBD1 | CASSPLGQARMNTEAFF | TGTGCCAGCAGTCCCCTCGGACAGGCCCGAATGAACACTGAAGCTTTCTTT
TRBJ2-5 | TRBV7-9 | few | TRBD1 | CASSSRGLETQYF | TGTGCCAGCAGCTCCAGGGGGCTGGAGACCCAGTACTTC
TRBJ2-1 | TRBV5-1 | many | TRBD1 | CASSFADRGSYNEQFF | TGCGCCAGCAGCTTCGCCGACAGGGGCTCCTACAATGAGCAGTTCTTC
TRBJ2-1 | TRBV5-1 | few | TRBD2 | CASSETSGRASNEQFF | TGCGCCAGCAGCGAGACTAGCGGGAGGGCGAGCAATGAGCAGTTCTTC
TRBJ2-4 | TRBV29-1 | few | NA | CSVEDRGKVAKNIQYF | TGCAGCGTTGAAGATAGGGGCAAAGTAGCCAAAAACATTCAGTACTTC
TRBJ2-1 | TRBV5-1 | many | TRBD2 | CASSLGGRAYNEQFF | TGCGCCAGCAGCTTGGGCGGGAGGGCCTACAATGAGCAGTTCTTC
TRBJ2-1 | TRBV15 | NA | TRBD1 | CATSTETGLSYIEQFF | TGTGCCACCAGCACAGAGACAGGGCTCTCCTACATTGAGCAGTTCTTC
TRBJ1-2 | TRBV11-2 | large | NA | CASSLVAGVDGYTF | TGTGCCAGCAGCTTAGTTGCGGGAGTGGATGGCTACACCTTC
TRBJ2-1 | TRBV7-9 | many | NA | CASSTSRGPTFYNEQFF | TGTGCCAGCAGCACAAGCCGCGGCCCGACATTTTACAATGAGCAGTTCTTC
TRBJ1-1 | TRBV5-1 | NA | NA | CASSLSRGAEAFF | TGCGCCAGCAGCTTGTCAAGAGGGGCTGAAGCTTTCTTT
TRBJ1-1 | TRBV5-1 | few | TRBD1 | CASSTGDRNTEAFF | TGCGCCAGCAGCACGGGGGACAGGAACACTGAAGCTTTCTTT
TRBJ2-1 | TRBV5-1 | NA | TRBD2 | CASSSTGTSFGQFF | TGCGCCAGCAGCTCCACCGGGACTAGCTTTGGGCAGTTCTTC
TRBJ2-5 | TRBV7-6 | many | TRBD1 | CASSFGTGTETQYF | TGTGCCAGCAGCTTCGGGACAGGGACGGAGACCCAGTACTTC
TRBJ2-3 | TRBV11-2 | NA | NA | CASSPRMWLDTDTQYF | TGTGCCAGCAGCCCTCGCATGTGGCTTGACACAGATACGCAGTATTTT
TRBJ1-3 | TRBV28 | few | TRBD1 | CASSPTTGARRNTIYF | TGTGCCAGCAGTCCTACGACAGGGGCAAGACGAAACACCATATATTTT
TRBJ2-5 | TRBV20-1 | many | NA | CSAPPQGFAETQYF | TGCAGTGCTCCTCCCCAGGGATTTGCAGAGACCCAGTACTTC
TRBJ2-3 | TRBV12-3/TRBV12-4 | few | TRBD2 | CASSLPSGTGTDTQYF | TGTGCCAGCAGTTTACCTAGCGGGACTGGCACAGATACGCAGTATTTT
TRBJ2-2 | TRBV18 | NA | NA | CASSPLYNTGELFF | TGTGCCAGCTCACCACTCTATAACACCGGGGAGCTGTTTTTT
TRBJ2-5 | TRBV13 | few | TRBD1 | CASSFNRGSETQYF | TGTGCCAGCAGCTTCAACAGGGGAAGCGAGACCCAGTACTTC
TRBJ2-2 | TRBV3-1 | NA | TRBD2 | CASSHASGNTGELFF | TGTGCCAGCAGCCATGCTAGCGGGAACACCGGGGAGCTGTTTTTT
TRBJ2-7 | TRBV7-2 | few | TRBD2 | CASSLESGKSSYEQYF | TGTGCCAGCAGCTTAGAAAGCGGGAAAAGCTCCTACGAGCAGTACTTC
TRBJ2-4 | TRBV20-1 | NA | TRBD2 | CSARGPGLAGTLAKNIQYF | TGCAGTGCTAGGGGACCGGGACTAGCGGGAACTCTAGCCAAAAACATTCAGTACTTC
TRBJ2-1 | TRBV5-4 | few | TRBD2 | CASSLSLAGVAEQFF | TGTGCCAGCAGCTTGTCCCTAGCGGGAGTGGCTGAGCAGTTCTTC
TRBJ1-2 | TRBV5-1 | many | NA | CASSLGAQGRIAGYTF | TGCGCCAGCAGCTTGGGGGCCCAGGGTCGGATCGCTGGCTACACCTTC
TRBJ2-3 | TRBV18 | NA | TRBD2 | CASSMGLGADTQYF | TGTGCCAGCTCAATGGGACTAGGGGCAGATACGCAGTATTTT
TRBJ1-2 | TRBV27 | NA | NA | CASSFGGRGGYTF | TGTGCCAGCAGTTTCGGGGGAAGGGGCGGCTACACCTTC
TRBJ2-3 | TRBV5-1 | few | TRBD2 | CASSLELGGYGTDTQYF | TGCGCCAGCAGCTTGGAGCTCGGGGGGTACGGTACAGATACGCAGTATTTT
TRBJ2-7 | TRBV5-1 | many | NA | CASSLEEGAYEQYF | TGCGCCAGCAGCTTGGAGGAGGGGGCCTACGAGCAGTACTTC
TRBJ1-2 | TRBV12-3/TRBV12-4 | NA | NA | CASRPGRKDGYTF | TGTGCCAGCAGACCGGGACGGAAGGATGGCTACACCTTC
TRBJ2-1 | TRBV12-3/TRBV12-4 | few | NA | CASSPQGGSGNEQFF | TGTGCCAGCAGTCCCCAGGGTGGGAGCGGCAATGAGCAGTTCTTC
TRBJ2-1 | TRBV27 | NA | NA | CASSFGNEQFF | TGTGCCAGCAGTTTTGGTAATGAGCAGTTCTTC
TRBJ1-1 | TRBV4-1 | NA | NA | CASSQEISPRTEAFF | TGCGCCAGCAGCCAAGAAATATCGCCCAGGACTGAAGCTTTCTTT